This T cell receptor beta chain was captured in a study of shared clonotypes between healthy human individuals. General observations from the study: Clonotypes that were shared across a few donors made up 4% to 6% of naive CD4 clonotypes.

Germline CDR1 MNHEY, CDR2 SVGAGI. The CDR3 length is 13 residues. The V and J ends lost 7 bases and 7 bases, in that order; junction bases with no gene match: 8. Worth noting for this clone: The antigen is unknown.

Each subset's genomic DNA was shared equally among a number of immunoSEQ plates. Method: immunoSEQ multiplex PCR; TCRdb's copy keeps in-frame clones and lacks some. The data show 2 million to 2.5 million clones, approximately 95% seen once. In the CD4+ fraction, cells were divided into CD45RA+ naive and CD45RA-negative memory subsets. The sample was naive CD4+ T cells from PBMCs. Noted subset: CD45RA+ positively selected. The V call is TRBV6-5, the J call TRBJ1-2; 8 positions agree with TRBD1. This receptor was identified in a young man in good health. Some clones in this sample may be carry-over from other donors' samples. CDR3 nucleotides: TGTGCCAGCACCTCCCAGGGGGCCGGTGGCTACACCTTC. This translates into CASTSQGAGGYTF.